Below are 3 T cell receptor beta chains sequenced from a single sample in a study of CD8 T cells in ankylosing spondylitis. Via MiXCR, TCRdb re-called the 5' RACE reads, giving one row per CDR3 protein. In the table there are around 210,000 distinct CDR3 sequences, 8.2% of which are singletons. The sequencing sample was made of blood, either unsorted or a sorted T cell fraction (not recorded which). These TCRs come from a female donor with ankylosing spondylitis or in good health (not recorded which).

This clonotype came up a few times. Germline and junction disagree at one end, which may indicate a read error. The chain employs TRBV20-1 and TRBJ2-2; D not certain. The CDR3 runs to 16 residues. Germline V CDR1 and CDR2: DFQATT, SNEGSKA (reference sequence). CDR3: CCARDGPRTNTGELFF. CDR3 in DNA: TGCTGTGCTAGAGATGGGCCCAGGACGAACACCGGGGAGCTGTTTTTT.

This clonotype was recorded at least ten times. The J gene is TRBJ2-5, the V gene TRBV6-2 or TRBV6-3, with D possibly being TRBD1 (6 bases). The CDR3 runs 13 residues. The germline V gene encodes CDR1 MNHEY and CDR2 SVGEGT. Trimming cost V 2 bases and J 5 bases, with 9 bases left between them. Here the CDR3 reads CASSYEGEETQYF. As DNA, the CDR3 is TGTGCCAGCAGTTACGAGGGGGAGGAGACCCAGTACTTC.

This clonotype came up many times. V gene TRBV7-9 combines with J gene TRBJ2-3; 7 positions agree with TRBD2. Germline V lookup: CDR1 SEHNR, CDR2 FQNEAQ (reference sequence). The trim removed 2 bases at V and 2 bases at J, leaving 4 bases unmatched. The CDR3 consists of 15 residues. CDR3 amino acids: CASSLKAGNTDTQYF. The CDR3 DNA sequence: TGTGCCAGCAGCTTAAAAGCGGGGAACACAGATACGCAGTATTTT. The full variable domain, in which reference TRBV7-9 and TRBJ2-3 provide the parts outside the CDR3, is DTGVSQNPRHKITKRGQNVTFRCDPISEHNRLYWYRQTLGQGPEFLTYFQNEAQLEKSRLLSDRFSAERPKGSFSTLEIQRTEQGDSAMYLCASSLKAGNTDTQYFGPGTRLTVL.